This T cell receptor (beta chain) was profiled in a study of cytomegalovirus exposure and HLA in healthy donors. General study points: In a later analysis, DRB1 alleles had the most associated TCRs; HLA-C alleles the fewest. Specificity for CMV antigens was confirmed in vitro for three of the CMV-associated chains. Later analysis identified several of the most significant clusters that appeared linked to common viral pathogens.

60 Vbeta and 13 Jbeta primers were used in PCR. The assay was immunoSEQ multiplex PCR, and TCRdb's table has in-frame clones only and misses some. Here the sample spans tens of thousands of clones, roughly 67% being singletons. This CDR3 is built from 16 residues. The trim removed 4 bases at V and 4 bases at J, leaving 7 bases unmatched. Per the germline V gene, CDR1 is MDHEN and CDR2 is SYDVKM. Concerning this clone: What it binds is not known.

This receptor was identified in a man aged 35-49 years in good health and CMV-seropositive. The chain is built from TRBV28 and TRBJ1-1, with 12 bases that match TRBD1. Material: PBMCs. CDR3 in DNA: TGTGCCAGCAGTTCCCACGAGGGACAGGGGGCCACTGAAGCTTTCTTT. Residues: CASSSHEGQGATEAFF.